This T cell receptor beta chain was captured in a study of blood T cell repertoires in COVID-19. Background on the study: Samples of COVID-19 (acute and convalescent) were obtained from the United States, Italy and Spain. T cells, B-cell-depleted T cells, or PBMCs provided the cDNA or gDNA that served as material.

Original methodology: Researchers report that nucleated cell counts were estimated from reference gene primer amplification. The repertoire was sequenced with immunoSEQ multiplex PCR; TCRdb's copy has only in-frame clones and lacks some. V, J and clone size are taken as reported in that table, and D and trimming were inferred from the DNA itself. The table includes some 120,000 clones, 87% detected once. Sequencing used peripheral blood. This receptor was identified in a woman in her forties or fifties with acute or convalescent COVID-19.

CDR3 DNA sequence: TGTGCCAGCAGTCCACTGAGCGGAGCCAAAAACATTCAGTACTTC. The encoded protein is CASSPLSGAKNIQYF. The chain uses TRBV2 and TRBJ2-4; D is perhaps TRBD2 (5 bases). The CDR3 sequence is 15 residues long. V was clipped by 5 bases and J by 0 bases, with 11 bases between them. Germline CDR1 is SNHLY and CDR2 is FYNNEI.